The clone carrying this T cell receptor beta chain was picked up a small number of times. Its antigen is as yet unknown. The sample originates from a study of OX40 agonist ivuxolimab in advanced cancers. Across the study: An agonistic human IgG2 monoclonal antibody against OX40 (CD134) was given. The study, taken as a whole, reports: The expanded peripheral T cells' antigen specificity was not determined.

The timepoints at which blood was sampled were baseline, cycle 4 day 1, and cycle 7 day 1. Here immunoSEQ multiplex PCR was the method, and the copy in TCRdb shows in-frame clones only, minus some. The sample lists more than 55,000 clones; approximately 80% were seen once. CDR3 length: 14 residues. With 1 base removed from V and 4 bases from J, the gap between germline ends came to 10 bases. Germline loops: CDR1 SGHTA, CDR2 FQGNSA. The chain has TRBV7-2 and TRBJ1-2, with a tentative D call TRBD1 (5 bases). This clonotype was sampled from an adult with an advanced solid tumor such as melanoma, head and neck, liver or kidney cancer. Sample: CD4+ or CD8+ T cells sorted from blood, taken in a trial of the OX40 agonist ivuxolimab. CDR3 amino acids: CASSLGPGFYGYTF. The CDR3 DNA is TGTGCCAGCAGCTTAGGACCAGGGTTCTATGGCTACACCTTC. Looking up the rest from reference TRBV7-2 and TRBJ1-2 gives the full variable domain: GAGVSQSPSNKVTEKGKDVELRCDPISGHTALYWYRQSLGQGLEFLIYFQGNSAPDKSGLPSDRFSAERTGGSVSTLTIQRTQQEDSAVYLCASSLGPGFYGYTFGSGTRLTVV.